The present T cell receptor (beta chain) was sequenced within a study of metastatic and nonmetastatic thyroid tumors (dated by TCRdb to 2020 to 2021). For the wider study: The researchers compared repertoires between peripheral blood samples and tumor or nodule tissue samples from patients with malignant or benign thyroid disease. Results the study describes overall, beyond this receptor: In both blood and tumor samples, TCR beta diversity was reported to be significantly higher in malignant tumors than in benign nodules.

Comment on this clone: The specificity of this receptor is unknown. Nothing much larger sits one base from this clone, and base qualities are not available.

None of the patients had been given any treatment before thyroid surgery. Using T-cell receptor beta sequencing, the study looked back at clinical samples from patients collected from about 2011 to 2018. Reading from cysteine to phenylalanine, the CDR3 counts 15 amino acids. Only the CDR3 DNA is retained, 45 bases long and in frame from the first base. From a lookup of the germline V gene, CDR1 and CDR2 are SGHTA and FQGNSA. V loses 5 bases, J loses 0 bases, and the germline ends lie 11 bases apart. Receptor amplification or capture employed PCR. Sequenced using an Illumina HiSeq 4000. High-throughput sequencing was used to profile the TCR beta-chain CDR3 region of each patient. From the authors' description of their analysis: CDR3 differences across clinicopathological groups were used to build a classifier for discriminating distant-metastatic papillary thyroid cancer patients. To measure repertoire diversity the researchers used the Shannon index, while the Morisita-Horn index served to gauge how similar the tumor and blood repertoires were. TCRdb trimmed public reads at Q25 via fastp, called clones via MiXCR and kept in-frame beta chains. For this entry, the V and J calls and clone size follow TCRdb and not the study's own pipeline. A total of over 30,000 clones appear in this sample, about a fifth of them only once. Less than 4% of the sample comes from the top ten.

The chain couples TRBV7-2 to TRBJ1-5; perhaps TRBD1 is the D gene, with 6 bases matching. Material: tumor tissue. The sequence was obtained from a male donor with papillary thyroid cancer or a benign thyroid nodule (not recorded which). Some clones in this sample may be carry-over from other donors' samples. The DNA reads TGTGCCAGCAGCGCGGGACACCTTAGCAATCAGCCCCAGCATTTT. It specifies CASSAGHLSNQPQHF.